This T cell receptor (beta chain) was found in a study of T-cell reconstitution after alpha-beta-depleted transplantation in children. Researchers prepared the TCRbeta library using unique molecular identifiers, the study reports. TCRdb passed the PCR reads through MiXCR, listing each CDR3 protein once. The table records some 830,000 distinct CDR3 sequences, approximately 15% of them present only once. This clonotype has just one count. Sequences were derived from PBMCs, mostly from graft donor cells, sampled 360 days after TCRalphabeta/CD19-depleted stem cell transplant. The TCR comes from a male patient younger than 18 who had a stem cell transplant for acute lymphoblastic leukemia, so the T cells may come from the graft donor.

This CDR3 is CASSHGLAVLNTGELFF. The CDR3 nucleotides are TGTGCCAGCAGCCACGGACTAGCGGTTTTGAACACCGGGGAGCTGTTTTTT. J is TRBJ2-2 and V is TRBV7-9, with TRBD2 matching over 10 bases. Germline lookup yields CDR1 SEHNR and CDR2 FQNEAQ (reference sequence). J gave up 1 base and V 5 bases, and 7 bases lay outside the gene matches. The CDR3 covers 17 residues.